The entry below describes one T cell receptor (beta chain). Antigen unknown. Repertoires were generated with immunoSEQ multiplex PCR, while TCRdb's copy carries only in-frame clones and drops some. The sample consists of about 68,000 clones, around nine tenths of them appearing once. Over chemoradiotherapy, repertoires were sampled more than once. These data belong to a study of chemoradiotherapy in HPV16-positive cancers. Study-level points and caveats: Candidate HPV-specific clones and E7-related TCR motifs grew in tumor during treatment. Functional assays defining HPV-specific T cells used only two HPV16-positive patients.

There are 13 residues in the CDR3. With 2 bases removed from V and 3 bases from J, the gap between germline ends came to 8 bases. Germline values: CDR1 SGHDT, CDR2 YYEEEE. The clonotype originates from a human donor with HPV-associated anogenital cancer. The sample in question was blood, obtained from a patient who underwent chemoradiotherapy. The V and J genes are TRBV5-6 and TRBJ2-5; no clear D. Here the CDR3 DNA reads TGTGCCAGCAGCTTCGGTGTGGAAGAGACCCAGTACTTC. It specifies CASSFGVEETQYF.